These T cell receptor beta chains were read from a single sample in a study of T cells in localized non-small cell lung cancer. Repertoires were generated with immunoSEQ multiplex PCR, while TCRdb's copy carries only in-frame clones and drops some. The sample holds 1,500 to 2,000 clones, roughly a quarter seen once. The specimen comprised lung tumor tissue, sampled before any cancer treatment. The receptor set was obtained from a female donor older than 55 with stage II squamous cell lung carcinoma. Both conserved end residues are trimmed from each CDR3.

J | V | CDR3
TRBJ2-1 | TRBV12-5 | ASGLGQSSYNEQF
TRBJ2-3 | TRBV30 | ACSRGADTQY
TRBJ1-4 | TRBV18 | ASSPPGQLNEKLF
TRBJ1-2 | TRBV11-3 | ASSSGSRTGSGYT
TRBJ2-7 | TRBV30 | AWSPYRGAGGGNEQY
TRBJ1-1 | TRBV6-8 | ASSAWRGQVNTEAF
TRBJ2-1 | TRBV10-1 | ATTGYNEQF
TRBJ1-5 | TRBV11-3 | ASSLEGDGNQPQH
TRBJ2-1 | TRBV18 | ASTGSYNEQF
TRBJ2-1 | TRBV11-3 | ASSLDIRPPYNEQF
TRBJ1-6 | TRBV28 | ASSTHRDASPLH
TRBJ2-1 | TRBV29-1 | SVEGSGNSYNEQF
TRBJ1-1 | TRBV19 | ASSPRPNTEAF
TRBJ1-1 | TRBV10-2 | ATQAEMNTEAF
TRBJ2-1 | TRBV18 | ASSLGQGIGNEQF
TRBJ2-1 | TRBV15 | ATSRERSSGEDEQF
TRBJ1-4 | TRBV28 | ASSLFREKLF
TRBJ2-1 | TRBV19 | ASSFLSGGASNNEQF
TRBJ1-1 | TRBV18 | ASSSGTGRNTEAF
TRBJ2-5 | TRBV11-1 | ASSSGQLQETQY
TRBJ1-4 | TRBV14 | ASSPDRGLEKLF
TRBJ2-2 | TRBV6-8 | ASSYRRLSGRITGELF